The 23 T cell receptor beta chains below come from one sample, sequenced in a study of PD-L1 blockade in urothelial cancer. Time point given: peripheral blood 6 weeks after treatment start. Method: immunoSEQ multiplex PCR; TCRdb's copy keeps in-frame clones and lacks some. Here the sample spans around 46,000 clones, 88% being singletons. The sample here was PBMCs, taken around atezolizumab (anti-PD-L1) treatment. The receptors come from a man aged 60 to 69 with urothelial cancer.

The gene calls are TRBV10-1 and TRBJ2-7; 8 nucleotides match TRBD2. This CDR3 has 16 amino acids. Trimming cost V 0 bases and J 1 base; bases outside gene matches: 5. CDR1 is WNHNN and CDR2 is SYGVQD in the germline V gene (reference sequence). CDR3 amino acids: CASSESLAGRSYEQYF. The CDR3 DNA is TGCGCCAGCAGTGAGTCGTTAGCGGGGCGATCCTACGAGCAGTACTTC.

The chain recombines TRBV5-1 with TRBJ1-5, with D possibly being TRBD1 (5 bases). The CDR3 is 15 amino acids. Germline loops: CDR1 SGHRS, CDR2 YFSETQ. The V and J ends lost 0 bases and 1 base respectively, with 8 bases between them. The CDR3 reads CASSLGQSSNQPQHF. CDR3 nucleotides: TGCGCCAGCAGCTTGGGACAGTCGAGCAATCAGCCCCAGCATTTT. Using reference TRBV5-1 and TRBJ1-5 for the parts outside the CDR3, the full variable domain is KAGVTQTPRYLIKTRGQQVTLSCSPISGHRSVSWYQQTPGQGLQFLFEYFSETQRNKGNFPGRFSGRQFSNSRSEMNVSTLELGDSALYLCASSLGQSSNQPQHFGDGTRLSIL.

The chain has TRBV7-6 and TRBJ2-3, with 9 bases lining up with TRBD2. CDR1 SGHVS and CDR2 FNYEAQ come from the germline V gene. CDR3 length equals 17 residues. V shed 1 base, J shed 4 bases, and the junction held 9 bases outside the gene matches. The CDR3 sequence: CASSLEASGTSADTQYF. The CDR3 DNA is TGTGCCAGCAGCTTAGAGGCTAGCGGGACTTCAGCAGATACGCAGTATTTT.

The gene calls are TRBV25-1 and TRBJ2-1; 8 bases align to TRBD1. The V gene end was trimmed by 3 bases and the J gene end by 6 bases; junction bases not matched to a gene: 13. Germline CDR1 MGHDK, CDR2 SYGVNS. CDR3 length: 17 residues. CDR3 protein: CASSDSPGQGAGNEQFF. DNA of the CDR3: TGTGCCAGCAGTGATTCCCCGGGTCAGGGGGCGGGCAATGAGCAGTTCTTC.

The chain recombines TRBV6-1 with TRBJ2-7, with D possibly matching TRBD2 (6 bases). Between the trimmed V and J ends, which lost 6 bases and 3 bases, there was a span of 9 bases. The germline V gene encodes CDR1 MNHNS and CDR2 SASEGT. The CDR3 has 12 residues. CDR3 residues: CASSREFYEQYF. The DNA of the CDR3 is TGTGCCAGCAGCCGGGAGTTCTACGAGCAGTACTTC.

This clone showed up just once. This CDR3 reads CSVDNRDSPTDTQYF. In nucleotides, the CDR3 is TGCAGCGTTGACAACCGGGACAGTCCAACAGATACGCAGTATTTT. The genes are TRBV29-1 and TRBJ2-3; 7 bases agree with TRBD1. The CDR3 length is 15 residues. V shed 3 bases, J shed 3 bases, and the junction held 9 bases outside the gene matches. From germline, CDR1 is SQVTM and CDR2 ANQGSEA.

The chain employs TRBV6-6 and TRBJ1-2, with a possible D match to TRBD1 (6 bases). V gave up 6 bases and J gave up 4 bases, with 12 bases separating them. The CDR3 is 13 amino acids. CDR1 is MNHNY and CDR2 is SVGAGI in the germline V gene (reference sequence). Written as DNA, the CDR3 is TGTGCCAGCAGCCTCGGACAGCGCTATGGCTACACCTTC. Translated, it gives CASSLGQRYGYTF.

This chain connects TRBV9 to TRBJ2-7, with D maybe TRBD2 (6 bases). The germline V gene has CDR1 SGDLS and CDR2 YYNGEE. The ends were cut back, 0 bases at V and 2 bases at J, with 18 bases in the middle. The CDR3 runs 17 residues. This chain's CDR3 is CASSVGGGRTPPYEQYF. Written as DNA, the CDR3 is TGTGCCAGCAGCGTAGGTGGGGGGAGAACCCCACCCTACGAGCAGTACTTC.

The chain links TRBV5-1 to TRBJ2-7; 8 bases agree with TRBD1. V lost 4 bases and J lost 5; bases outside the gene matches: 17. The length of the CDR3 is 17 residues. CDR1 is SGHRS, CDR2 YFSETQ, per germline. The CDR3 loop reads CASSLVPVQGAWDEQYF. In DNA form, the CDR3 reads TGCGCCAGCAGCCTGGTCCCGGTGCAGGGGGCGTGGGACGAGCAGTACTTC.

V is TRBV7-2 and J is TRBJ2-1; possible D gene TRBD1, 5 bases. Germline V gives CDR1 SGHTA, CDR2 FQGNSA. Trimming took off 0 bases at V and 5 bases at J, with 14 bases between the two ends. This CDR3 spans 16 amino acids. CDR3 loop: CASSLAFGDSHNEQFF. The CDR3 region has the DNA TGTGCCAGCAGCTTAGCGTTCGGCGACAGTCACAATGAGCAGTTCTTC.

The chain joins TRBV18 to TRBJ2-5, with D tentatively TRBD1 (5 bases). The CDR3 consists of 15 residues. V lost 3 bases and J lost 2, with 13 bases in between. Germline-derived CDR1 and CDR2 are KGHSH and LQKENI. The CDR3 loop reads CASSPTLRQQETQYF. CDR3 bases: TGTGCCAGCTCACCGACGCTGCGACAGCAAGAGACCCAGTACTTC.

V usage is TRBV5-4 and J usage is TRBJ2-7; 9 bases map to TRBD2. CDR3 length equals 15 residues. Germline lookup yields CDR1 SGHNT and CDR2 YYREEE (reference sequence). The J segment lost 1 base and the V segment lost 0 bases, leaving 2 bases of the junction unmatched. CDR3 nucleotide sequence: TGTGCCAGCAGCTTGGGTAGCGGGAGATCCTACGAGCAGTACTTC. It yields the protein CASSLGSGRSYEQYF.

The V call is TRBV4-1, the J call TRBJ2-7; 7 nucleotides agree with TRBD1. The CDR3 has 16 residues. Trimming at V came to 0 bases and at J to 1 base, leaving 6 bases not matched to a gene. The germline V gene has CDR1 MGHRA and CDR2 YSYEKL. This CDR3 reads CASSQDPGQTSYEQYF. The CDR3 DNA follows: TGCGCCAGCAGCCAAGATCCGGGACAGACTTCCTACGAGCAGTACTTC.

V usage is TRBV5-6 and J usage is TRBJ2-7; the D gene is possibly TRBD2 (5 bases). Per germline, CDR1 SGHDT and CDR2 YYEEEE. The CDR3 runs 14 residues. The V gene lost 5 bases and the J gene lost 3 bases, with 15 bases spanning the gap. The CDR3 DNA reads TGTGCCAGCAGGGGGAGCGGAGGCCTCTACGAGCAGTACTTC. It codes for CASRGSGGLYEQYF. The variable domain in full, completed from reference TRBV5-6 and TRBJ2-7, reads DAGVTQSPTHLIKTRGQQVTLRCSPKSGHDTVSWYQQALGQGPQFIFQYYEEEERQRGNFPDRFSGHQFPNYSSELNVNALLLGDSALYLCASRGSGGLYEQYFGPGTRLTVT.

This clone is a singleton in its sample. The chain links TRBV19 to TRBJ2-5; 9 bases fit TRBD1. This CDR3 spans 15 amino acids. Trimming took 2 bases from V and 5 from J; bases not matched to a gene: 6. Germline V gene sequence: CDR1 LNHDA, CDR2 SQIVND (reference sequence). The CDR3 DNA reads as TGTGCCAGTAGTATACTCGGGACAGGGCTGGAGACCCAGTACTTC. Its protein is CASSILGTGLETQYF.

The chain combines TRBV6-6 with TRBJ1-2; tentative D call: TRBD1 (6 bases). The CDR3 runs to 14 residues. The germline V gene has CDR1 MNHNY and CDR2 SVGAGI (reference sequence). V was pared by 3 bases and J by 4 bases, with 12 bases between. This CDR3 is CASSYGRGPYGYTF. For the CDR3, the DNA is TGTGCCAGCAGTTATGGCAGGGGCCCCTATGGCTACACCTTC.

The chain links TRBV5-6 to TRBJ2-5; TRBD1 aligns across 8 bases. The CDR3 is 14 residues long. V was clipped by 6 bases and J by 4 bases; unmatched bases: 8. Germline V lookup: CDR1 SGHDT, CDR2 YYEEEE. The CDR3 nucleotides are TGTGCCAGCATCACTCAGGGGGCCTCAGAGACCCAGTACTTC. It is translated as CASITQGASETQYF.

The chain carries TRBV4-1 and TRBJ1-1; D remains ambiguous. From germline, CDR1 is MGHRA and CDR2 YSYEKL. This CDR3 is 14 amino acids long. Trimming took off 1 base at V and 6 bases at J, with 12 bases between the two ends. CDR3 sequence reads: CASSQVGRFAEAFF. DNA for the CDR3: TGCGCCAGCAGCCAAGTTGGGAGGTTTGCTGAAGCTTTCTTT.

The rearrangement uses TRBV7-9 and TRBJ2-2; 7 bases are a match to TRBD2. CDR3 length: 16 amino acids. Per the germline V gene, CDR1 is SEHNR and CDR2 is FQNEAQ (reference sequence). Trimming took 6 bases from V and 7 from J; bases not matched to a gene: 14. CDR3 in DNA: TGTGCCAGCAGTACAGTCGGTCGTCTAGCGGACGGGGAGCTGTTTTTT. This encodes CASSTVGRLADGELFF.

J is TRBJ2-1 and V is TRBV18; TRBD1 is a possible D gene (7 bases). The CDR3 contains 18 residues. Between the trimmed V and J ends, which lost 1 base and 3 bases, there was a span of 19 bases. Germline CDR1 is KGHSH and CDR2 is LQKENI. In DNA form, the CDR3 reads TGTGCCAGCTCACCACTGGCGACAGGGTTGGGGGGCTACAATGAGCAGTTCTTC. It encodes CASSPLATGLGGYNEQFF.

This clone was picked up one time. The chain employs TRBV30 and TRBJ2-1; TRBD1 matches at 8 bases. CDR1 is GTSNPN, CDR2 SVGIG, per germline (reference sequence). V dropped 5 bases and J dropped 9; count of bases not matched to a gene: 3. This CDR3 region has 11 residues. CDR3 region: CAWGQGAEQFF. The CDR3 DNA reads TGTGCCTGGGGGCAGGGGGCTGAGCAGTTCTTC.

The chain is built from TRBV7-9 and TRBJ2-2; 10 bases are shared with TRBD2. The ends lost 4 bases at V and 1 base at J; junction bases unmatched: 3. The CDR3 contains 16 residues. Germline values: CDR1 SEHNR, CDR2 FQNEAQ (reference sequence). The CDR3 region has the DNA TGTGCCAGCAGCTCGGTAGCGGGAGGGAACACCGGGGAGCTGTTTTTT. It codes for CASSSVAGGNTGELFF.

This chain joins TRBV5-1 and TRBJ2-1; D remains ambiguous. The CDR3 spans 16 residues. The V end was cut by 2 bases, the J end by 0 bases, with 12 bases between. Germline lookup yields CDR1 SGHRS and CDR2 YFSETQ. The CDR3 DNA reads as TGCGCCAGCAGCTTAGCCGCGTCGAGCTCCTACAATGAGCAGTTCTTC. The encoded protein is CASSLAASSSYNEQFF.